Below are 13 T cell receptor beta chains sequenced from a single sample in a study of T cells expressing NK-cell markers. TCRdb processed the 5' RACE reads again and assigns one entry to each CDR3 protein, with no DNA. This table holds roughly 450,000 distinct CDR3 sequences. Sequencing was carried out using blood T cells: a sorted CD56 or NKG2C T cell subset, CD4+ or CD8+ T cells, or bulk PBMC T cells (not recorded which). The receptors were sampled from a woman between 45 and 65 years old in good health.

The chain is built from TRBV12-5 and TRBJ2-7; TCRdb reports TRBD2, a call that lacks DNA to check it against. Germline V CDR1 and CDR2: LGHNT, FRNRAP. The CDR3 extends over 12 amino acids. The CDR3: CASGRQGYEQYF.

V gene TRBV20-1 combines with J gene TRBJ2-4; the D call of TRBD1 rests on TCRdb alone, since no DNA is present to check it. CDR3 length: 15 residues. Germline loops: CDR1 DFQATT, CDR2 SNEGSKA (reference sequence). CDR3 sequence: CSASAPIVAKNIQYF.

J is TRBJ2-5 and V is TRBV20-1; the TCRdb D gene call, TRBD2, has no DNA to confirm it. Germline loops: CDR1 DFQATT, CDR2 SNEGSKA (reference sequence). The CDR3 runs to 16 residues. CDR3 sequence reads: CSAQPRASGWGETQYF.

The V gene is TRBV12-3 or TRBV12-4, the J gene TRBJ1-3. CDR3 length: 12 residues. The CDR3 here is CASSEQGNTIYF.

This chain connects TRBV3-1 to TRBJ2-1; TCRdb outputs TRBD1, but without DNA this stays unchecked. The length of the CDR3 is 17 residues. The germline V gene encodes CDR1 LGHDT and CDR2 YNNKEL (reference sequence). The CDR3 loop reads CASSQKKIAGTGYEQFF.

J is TRBJ2-5 and V is TRBV20-1; there is no DNA to check the TCRdb D call of TRBD2. Germline assignment: CDR1 DFQATT and CDR2 SNEGSKA (reference sequence). The CDR3 spans 13 residues. CDR3 residues: CSASSAHQETQYF.

The chain links TRBV5-1 to TRBJ2-3; no DNA is available, so the TRBD2 call from TCRdb remains unchecked. The CDR3 consists of 15 residues. The germline CDR1 and CDR2 sequences are SGHRS and YFSETQ. The CDR3 here is CASSSHPGGSDTQYF. The full variable domain, rest sourced from reference TRBV5-1 and TRBJ2-3, is KAGVTQTPRYLIKTRGQQVTLSCSPISGHRSVSWYQQTPGQGLQFLFEYFSETQRNKGNFPGRFSGRQFSNSRSEMNVSTLELGDSALYLCASSSHPGGSDTQYFGPGTRLTVL.

The chain has TRBV20-1 and TRBJ1-5; the D call of TRBD1 rests on TCRdb alone, since no DNA is present to check it. This CDR3 contains 13 residues. Germline values: CDR1 DFQATT, CDR2 SNEGSKA (reference sequence). The CDR3: CSARGTAQQPQHF.

V is TRBV5-1 and J is TRBJ1-1. Germline CDR1 reads SGHRS; CDR2 reads YFSETQ. The CDR3 has 15 amino acids. This CDR3 is CASSWASVIGDEAFF.

This chain uses TRBV10-3 with TRBJ2-7; TCRdb reports TRBD1, a call that lacks DNA to check it against. Germline-derived CDR1 and CDR2 are ENHRY and SYGVKD. The CDR3 is 16 amino acids. The CDR3 sequence is CAIGVEVGTGAYEQYF.

V usage is TRBV12-3 or TRBV12-4 and J usage is TRBJ2-7. The CDR3 sequence is 12 residues long. The CDR3 loop reads CASSQQVHEQYF.

The chain joins TRBV12-3 or TRBV12-4 to TRBJ1-2; absent DNA, TCRdb's TRBD1 call cannot be checked. The CDR3 extends over 15 amino acids. The CDR3 spells CASSDKTGTGAGYTF.

J is TRBJ2-1 and V is TRBV19; TCRdb selects TRBD2, and the lack of DNA leaves this call unchecked. CDR3 length: 18 residues. Looked up from germline, CDR1 is LNHDA and CDR2 is SQIVND (reference sequence). The CDR3 protein is CASSIDHLFRALRNEKFF.